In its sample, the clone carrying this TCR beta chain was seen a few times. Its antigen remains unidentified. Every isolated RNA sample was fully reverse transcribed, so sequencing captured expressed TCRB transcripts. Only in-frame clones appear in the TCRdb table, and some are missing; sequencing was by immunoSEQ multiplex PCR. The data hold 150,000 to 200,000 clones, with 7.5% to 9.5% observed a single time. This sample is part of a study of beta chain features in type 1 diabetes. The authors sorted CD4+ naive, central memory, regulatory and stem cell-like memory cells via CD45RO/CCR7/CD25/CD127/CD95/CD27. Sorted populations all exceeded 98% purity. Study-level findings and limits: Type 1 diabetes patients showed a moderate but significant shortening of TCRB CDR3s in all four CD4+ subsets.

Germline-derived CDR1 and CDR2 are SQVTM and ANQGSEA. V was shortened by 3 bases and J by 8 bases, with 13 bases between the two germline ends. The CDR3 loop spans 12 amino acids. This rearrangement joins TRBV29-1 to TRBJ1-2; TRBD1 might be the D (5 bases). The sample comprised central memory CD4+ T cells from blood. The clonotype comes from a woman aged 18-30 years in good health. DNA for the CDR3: TGCAGCGTTGACAGGGAGGGAGGCGGCTACACCTTC. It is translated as CSVDREGGGYTF.